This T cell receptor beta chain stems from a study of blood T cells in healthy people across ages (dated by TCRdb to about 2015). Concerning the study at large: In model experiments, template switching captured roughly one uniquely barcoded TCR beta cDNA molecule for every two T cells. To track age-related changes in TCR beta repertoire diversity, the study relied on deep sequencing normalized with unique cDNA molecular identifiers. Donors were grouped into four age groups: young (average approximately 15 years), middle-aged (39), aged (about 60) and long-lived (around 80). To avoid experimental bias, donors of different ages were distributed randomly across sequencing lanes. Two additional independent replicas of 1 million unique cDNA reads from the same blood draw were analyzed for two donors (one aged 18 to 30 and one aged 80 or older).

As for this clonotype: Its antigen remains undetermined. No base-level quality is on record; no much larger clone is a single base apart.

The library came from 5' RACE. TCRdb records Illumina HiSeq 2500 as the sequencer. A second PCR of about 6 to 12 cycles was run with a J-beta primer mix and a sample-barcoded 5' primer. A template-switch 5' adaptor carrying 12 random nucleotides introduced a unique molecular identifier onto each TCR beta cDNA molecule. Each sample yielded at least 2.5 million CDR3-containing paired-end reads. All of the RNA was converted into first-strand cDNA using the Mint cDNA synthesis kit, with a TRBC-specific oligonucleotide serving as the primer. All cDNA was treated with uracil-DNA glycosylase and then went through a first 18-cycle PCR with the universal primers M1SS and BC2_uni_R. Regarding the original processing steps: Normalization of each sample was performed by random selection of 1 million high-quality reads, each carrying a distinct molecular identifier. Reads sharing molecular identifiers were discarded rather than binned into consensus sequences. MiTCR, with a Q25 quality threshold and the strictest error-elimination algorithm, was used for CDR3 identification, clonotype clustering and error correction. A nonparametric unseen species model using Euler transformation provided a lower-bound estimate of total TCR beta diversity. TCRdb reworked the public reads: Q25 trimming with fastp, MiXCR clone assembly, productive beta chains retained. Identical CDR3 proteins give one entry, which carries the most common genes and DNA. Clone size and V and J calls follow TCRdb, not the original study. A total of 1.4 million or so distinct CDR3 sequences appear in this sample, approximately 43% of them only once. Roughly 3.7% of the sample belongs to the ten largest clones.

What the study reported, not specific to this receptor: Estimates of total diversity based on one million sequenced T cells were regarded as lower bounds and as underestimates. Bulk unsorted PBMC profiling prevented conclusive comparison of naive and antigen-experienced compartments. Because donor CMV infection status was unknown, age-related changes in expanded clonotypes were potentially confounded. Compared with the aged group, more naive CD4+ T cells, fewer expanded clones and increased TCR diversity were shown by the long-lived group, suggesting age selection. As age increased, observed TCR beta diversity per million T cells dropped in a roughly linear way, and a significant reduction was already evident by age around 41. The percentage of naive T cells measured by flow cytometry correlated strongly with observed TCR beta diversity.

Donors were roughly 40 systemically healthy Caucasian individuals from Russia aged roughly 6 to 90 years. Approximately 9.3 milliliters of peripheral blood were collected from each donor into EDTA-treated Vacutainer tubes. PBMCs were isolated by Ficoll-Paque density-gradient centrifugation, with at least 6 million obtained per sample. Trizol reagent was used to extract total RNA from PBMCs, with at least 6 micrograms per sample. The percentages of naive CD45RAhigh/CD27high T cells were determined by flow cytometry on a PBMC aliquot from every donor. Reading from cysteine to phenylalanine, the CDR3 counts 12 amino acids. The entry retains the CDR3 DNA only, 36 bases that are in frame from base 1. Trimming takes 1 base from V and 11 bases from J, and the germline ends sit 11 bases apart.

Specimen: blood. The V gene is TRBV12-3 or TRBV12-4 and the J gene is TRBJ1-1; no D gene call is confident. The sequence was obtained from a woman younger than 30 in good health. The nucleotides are TGTGCCAGCAGTTTAGGCCCGGCTGGGGCTTTCTTT. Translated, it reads CASSLGPAGAFF.